Listed below are T cell receptor beta chains from one sample, sequenced in a study of Graves' ophthalmopathy and Graves' hyperthyroidism. From the multiplex PCR reads, TCRdb called clonotypes with MiXCR, one entry per CDR3 protein. The data show 620,000 or so distinct CDR3 sequences, about 20% seen once. The source material was peripheral blood. Source of these receptors: a woman under 30 with stable Graves' hyperthyroidism. Some clones in this sample may be carry-over from other donors' samples. Both conserved end residues are part of each CDR3. Fields, in order: clone size, D gene, V gene, J gene, CDR3 DNA, CDR3 protein. A D gene is named only where the DNA matches it firmly. Clone size appears in some rows only: once, few, many, or a class for an expanded clone.

few	-	TRBV24-1	TRBJ2-5	TGTGCCACCAGTGATTACCTAGAGACCCAGTACTTC	CATSDYLETQYF
-	TRBD1	TRBV6-1	TRBJ1-1	TGTGCCAGCAGTGCGGGGACAGCCTTTATGAACACTGAAGCTTTCTTT	CASSAGTAFMNTEAFF
-	-	TRBV28	TRBJ2-7	TGTGCCAGCAGAACCAGCCTGGGGGCGCCTAGATCCAACGAGCAGTACTTC	CASRTSLGAPRSNEQYF
-	-	TRBV12-3/TRBV12-4	TRBJ2-7	TGTGCCAGCAGTTTATCTGACAGTTTGGAGTACTTC	CASSLSDSLEYF
many	TRBD2	TRBV7-3	TRBJ2-5	TGTGCCAGCAGCCCATTAGCGGGATGGGAGACCCAGTACTTC	CASSPLAGWETQYF
many	-	TRBV6-2/TRBV6-3	TRBJ1-5	TGTGCCAGCAGTTACGGACACGGGAGCAATCAGCCCCAGCATTTT	CASSYGHGSNQPQHF
many	-	TRBV5-5	TRBJ2-5	TGTGCCAGCAGCTTGGCCGTGGGGGAGACCCAGTACTTC	CASSLAVGETQYF
-	-	TRBV12-3/TRBV12-4	TRBJ1-2	TGTGCCAGCACCCCGGGGGGGGGGCGCCTGCCCTATGGCTACACCTTC	CASTPGGGRLPYGYTF
once	-	TRBV3-1	TRBJ2-6	TGTGCCAGCAGCCAAGGTACCCTACAGGCCAACGTCCTGACTTTC	CASSQGTLQANVLTF
many	-	TRBV11-3	TRBJ1-6	TGTGCCAGCAGCCGGGATACAGCTTCACCCCTCCACTTT	CASSRDTASPLHF
many	TRBD1	TRBV6-4	TRBJ1-5	TGTGCCAGCAGTCCCTCCCCAGGGGGCTATCATAGCAATCAGCCCCAGCATTTT	CASSPSPGGYHSNQPQHF
-	-	TRBV20-1	TRBJ1-1	TGCAGTGCTAGCGGAACAGGGAGAGACACTGAAGCTTTCTTT	CSASGTGRDTEAFF
many	TRBD1	TRBV12-3/TRBV12-4	TRBJ2-6	TGTGCCAGCAGTTCCACAGGGGTTGGGGCCAACGTCCTGACTTTC	CASSSTGVGANVLTF
-	-	TRBV6-5	TRBJ1-1	TGTGCCAGCAGTTCGGTCGGTAAGGGGACTGAAGCTTTCTTT	CASSSVGKGTEAFF
many	-	TRBV6-1	TRBJ2-7	TGTGCCAGCAGTGAACCTCCGGGACACGGATACGAGCAGTACTTC	CASSEPPGHGYEQYF
-	-	TRBV6-1	TRBJ1-1	TGTGCCAGCAGTAGCGGCAGGCGGAGAGAGACTGAAGCTTTCTTT	CASSSGRRRETEAFF
many	TRBD2	TRBV28	TRBJ2-7	TGTGCCAGCAGGGGATCAGGGCTAGCGGCCTACGAGCAGTACTTC	CASRGSGLAAYEQYF
-	-	TRBV6-2/TRBV6-3	TRBJ1-3	TGTGCCAGCAGTCTGAAGGAGGGGCACACCATATATTTT	CASSLKEGHTIYF
many	-	TRBV18	TRBJ1-2	TGTGCCAGCTCACCAATGGTAATCAACTATGGCTACACCTTC	CASSPMVINYGYTF
-	TRBD1	TRBV20-1	TRBJ1-5	TGCAGTGCTAGCGTAGGGGGCCATCAGCCCCAGCATTTT	CSASVGGHQPQHF
many	-	TRBV29-1	TRBJ1-1	TGCAGCGCCCCAGCCGGTGTGAACTCCTGGGGGACTGAAGCTTTCTTT	CSAPAGVNSWGTEAFF
-	TRBD2	TRBV5-1	TRBJ2-2	TGCGCCAGCAGCGGACTAGCGGGAGTCCAAGGCACCGGGGAGCTGTTTTTT	CASSGLAGVQGTGELFF
many	TRBD2	TRBV28	TRBJ2-5	TGTGCCAGCAGTTTGGGCGGGAGGGCCTCCCAAGAGACCCAGTACTTC	CASSLGGRASQETQYF
many	-	TRBV6-5	TRBJ1-1	TGTGCCAGCAGTTACAAGGGTATCACTGAAGCTTTCTTT	CASSYKGITEAFF
many	-	TRBV20-1	TRBJ2-7	TGCAGTGCTAGAGTTCCGACACGCCCCTACGAGCAGTACTTC	CSARVPTRPYEQYF
many	TRBD2	TRBV28	TRBJ2-7	TGTGCCAGCAGTCCCCAGCTAGCGGGGGACTACGAGCAGTACTTC	CASSPQLAGDYEQYF
-	-	TRBV2	TRBJ1-6	TGTGCCAGCAGTGAAGGTCAGCTTAATTCACCCCTCCACTTT	CASSEGQLNSPLHF
many	TRBD1	TRBV20-1	TRBJ1-2	TGCAGTGCACCGGGACAGGGTAACTATGGCTACACCTTC	CSAPGQGNYGYTF
-	-	TRBV6-1	TRBJ2-5	TGTGCCAGCAGTGGACGACAGCTGGAGACCCAGTACTTC	CASSGRQLETQYF
few	-	TRBV29-1	TRBJ2-5	TGCAGCGTTGATCAGAAGGTGGAGACCCAGTACTTC	CSVDQKVETQYF
many	TRBD1	TRBV4-1	TRBJ1-6	TGCGCCAGCAGCCAAGGACAGGGGGCCGTGGCACCCCTCCACTTT	CASSQGQGAVAPLHF
-	TRBD1	TRBV28	TRBJ1-2	TGTGCCAGCACCGGGGGGACAGCCTATGGCTACACCTTC	CASTGGTAYGYTF
few	-	TRBV6-2/TRBV6-3	TRBJ1-5	TGTGCCAGCAGTATAGTGTTTCAGCCCCAGCATTTT	CASSIVFQPQHF
once	TRBD1	TRBV19	TRBJ1-1	TGTGCCAGTAGTACTACAGGGGGGAGGACTGAAGCTTTCTTT	CASSTTGGRTEAFF
-	TRBD1	TRBV28	TRBJ1-1	TGTGCCAGCAGGGGACAGGGGGCTGGGGAAGCTTTCTTT	CASRGQGAGEAFF
-	-	TRBV11-2	TRBJ2-5	TGTGCCAGCAGCCCGCAGGGGTTGTACGAGACCCAGTACTTC	CASSPQGLYETQYF
many	-	TRBV28	TRBJ2-7	TGTGCCAGCAGTTCCTCTAGCGCCCCGAGCTCCTACGAGCAGTACTTC	CASSSSSAPSSYEQYF
-	-	TRBV12-3/TRBV12-4	TRBJ1-2	TGTGCCAGCAGTTTAGCAGGGTTAAGTGGCTACAGCTTC	CASSLAGLSGYSF
few	TRBD1	TRBV25-1	TRBJ1-1	TGTGCCAGCAGTGAATGGTATCCGGGACAGGGGGCGAGAGCTTTCTTT	CASSEWYPGQGARAFF
-	-	TRBV12-3/TRBV12-4	TRBJ1-5	TGTGCCAGCAGTTTAGGGGATCCCGGGGCCAATCAGCCCCAGCATTTT	CASSLGDPGANQPQHF
few	-	TRBV12-3/TRBV12-4	TRBJ2-2	TGTGCCAGCAGTTTAGCCACGGGAAGGACCGGGGAGCTGTTTTTT	CASSLATGRTGELFF